A single sample is the source of the 20 T cell receptor beta chains below, sequenced in a study of control samples from healthy donors and cancer patients. Only in-frame clones appear in the TCRdb table, and some are missing; sequencing was by immunoSEQ multiplex PCR. The profile shows 150,000 to 200,000 clones, roughly 92% of them singletons. What was sequenced was blood. Receptors originate from a woman younger than 35 in good health.

This clone appeared a single time. The chain carries TRBV12-5 and TRBJ1-2, with D hard to call. The germline gives CDR1 LGHNT, CDR2 FRNRAP. The CDR3 is 13 residues long. V shed 7 bases and J shed 4 bases, with 13 bases lying between them. This CDR3 is CASAIDGPYGYTF. CDR3 nucleotide sequence: TGTGCTAGTGCCATTGACGGTCCCTATGGCTACACCTTC.

CDR3 sequence (DNA): TGTGCCAGCAGCTTGGAGGCTAGCGGGGGCTTTTTGACGTTCTTC. Its translation is CASSLEASGGFLTFF. V usage is TRBV7-8 and J usage is TRBJ2-1; TRBD2 matches 10 bases. The CDR3 is made up of 15 amino acids. Germline CDR1 reads SGHVS; CDR2 reads FQNEAQ. The V and J ends lost 3 bases and 15 bases, in that order; junction bases with no gene match: 14.

The chain employs TRBV18 and TRBJ2-6, with unresolved D. Germline lookup yields CDR1 KGHSH and CDR2 LQKENI. With 5 bases removed from V and 1 base from J, the gap between germline ends came to 9 bases. CDR3 length: 15 residues. The chain's CDR3 is CASSATASGANVLTF. CDR3 coding DNA: TGTGCCAGCTCAGCGACGGCATCTGGGGCCAACGTCCTGACTTTC.

The genes are TRBV7-9 and TRBJ2-3; D is undetermined. Germline V gene sequence: CDR1 SEHNR, CDR2 FQNEAQ (reference sequence). The CDR3 runs to 12 residues. Trimming removed 5 bases at V and 11 bases at J, with 14 bases between. CDR3 residues: CASSLILSQQYF. The CDR3, as DNA: TGTGCCAGCAGCCTTATCCTGTCACAGCAGTATTTT.

This chain links TRBV2 with TRBJ1-1; D not resolved. V was pared by 5 bases and J by 0 bases, with 7 bases between. The CDR3 sequence is 13 residues long. CDR1 is SNHLY, CDR2 FYNNEI, per germline. Here the CDR3 reads CASSSDMNTEAFF. The CDR3 coding sequence is TGTGCCAGCAGTTCAGATATGAACACTGAAGCTTTCTTT.

The CDR3, as DNA: TGTGCCAGCGTCCGGGGGGCCTATCAGCCCCAGCATTTT. Residues: CASVRGAYQPQHF. The rearrangement links TRBV19 to TRBJ1-5; D may be TRBD1 (6 bases). CDR3 size: 13 residues. With 9 bases removed from V and 5 bases from J, the gap between germline ends came to 14 bases. Germline CDR1 reads LNHDA; CDR2 reads SQIVND (reference sequence).

This clone was picked up one time. The chain carries TRBV2 and TRBJ1-1; unclear D gene. The CDR3 consists of 14 residues. Per germline, CDR1 SNHLY and CDR2 FYNNEI. V was shortened by 0 bases and J by 6 bases, with 11 bases between the two germline ends. The CDR3 region is CASSEAVGIAEAFF. Written as DNA, the CDR3 is TGTGCCAGCAGTGAAGCAGTAGGGATCGCTGAAGCTTTCTTT.

J is TRBJ2-1 and V is TRBV18; D possibly corresponds to TRBD1 (5 bases). V was clipped by 2 bases and J by 6 bases, with 14 bases between them. The CDR3 covers 15 residues. Germline V gene lookup returns CDR1 KGHSH and CDR2 LQKENI. The CDR3: CASSPDQGAVNEQFF. CDR3 sequence (DNA): TGTGCCAGCTCACCAGATCAAGGGGCCGTCAATGAGCAGTTCTTC.

The chain links TRBV6-5 to TRBJ1-5; TRBD1 is a possible D gene (5 bases). CDR1 and CDR2 from the germline V gene are MNHEY and SVGAGI. V gave up 7 bases and J gave up 5 bases, with 12 bases separating them. This CDR3 is built from 13 residues. Here the CDR3 reads CASTPGFHQPQHF. DNA of the CDR3: TGTGCCAGCACCCCAGGGTTTCATCAGCCCCAGCATTTT.

The chain combines TRBV3-1 (or the pseudogene TRBV3-2) with TRBJ2-7, with D maybe TRBD2 (6 bases). Trimming took off 1 base at V and 2 bases at J, with 12 bases between the two ends. Germline lookup yields CDR1 LGHDT and CDR2 YNNKEL (reference sequence). The CDR3 covers 15 residues. The CDR3 protein is CASSQGTGETYEQYF. The CDR3 region has the DNA TGTGCCAGCAGCCAAGGGACGGGGGAGACCTACGAGCAGTACTTC.

This chain joins TRBV11-3 and TRBJ2-7; TRBD2 aligns across 7 bases. The CDR3 totals 14 residues. Per the germline V gene, CDR1 is SGHNT and CDR2 is YENEEA. Losses at the gene ends were 1 base for V and 7 bases for J; bases not matched to a gene: 7. This CDR3 reads CASSLGGSVGEQYF. The CDR3 nucleotides are TGTGCCAGCAGCTTAGGCGGGAGCGTCGGGGAGCAGTACTTC.

The CDR3: CASSLFPGNTEAFF. The CDR3 DNA follows: TGTGCCAGCAGCTTATTTCCAGGGAACACTGAAGCTTTCTTT. The rearrangement joins TRBV7-9 to TRBJ1-1; D unclear. Between the trimmed V and J ends, which lost 2 bases and 1 base, there was a span of 8 bases. CDR1 and CDR2 (germline): SEHNR, FQNEAQ (reference sequence). CDR3 length equals 14 residues.

This chain links TRBV7-9 with TRBJ1-4; the D gene is possibly TRBD1 (6 bases). Germline CDR1 and CDR2: SEHNR and FQNEAQ (reference sequence). This CDR3 has 14 residues. V was trimmed by 2 bases and J by 6 bases, leaving 10 bases between them. The CDR3 is CASSLNGGHEKLFF. The DNA for the CDR3 is TGTGCCAGCAGCTTAAATGGGGGCCATGAAAAACTGTTTTTT.

Of note for this clone: Other DNA sequences within the sample encode an identical CDR3. The chain combines TRBV19 with TRBJ1-1; TRBD1 is a possible D gene (6 bases). The CDR3 loop spans 13 amino acids. Trimming stripped 6 bases from V and 5 bases from J, with 13 bases between. Germline CDR1 and CDR2: LNHDA and SQIVND (reference sequence). The CDR3 here is CASSASRGTEAFF. The CDR3 DNA is TGTGCCAGTAGCGCTTCGAGGGGGACTGAAGCTTTCTTT.

In DNA, the CDR3 is TGTGCCAGCTCACGGAGGGAGGGAGGCTACACCTTC. This encodes CASSRREGGYTF. This chain joins TRBV18 and TRBJ1-2, with D unresolved. Between the trimmed V and J ends, which lost 4 bases and 8 bases, there was a span of 11 bases. The CDR3 contains 12 residues. The germline CDR1 and CDR2 sequences are KGHSH and LQKENI.

The chain is built from TRBV5-1 and TRBJ2-1; D possibly corresponds to TRBD2 (6 bases). This CDR3 has 13 residues. The V end lost 4 bases, the J end lost 7 bases, and 12 bases lay between the germline ends. Germline V CDR1 and CDR2: SGHRS, YFSETQ. The chain's CDR3 is CASSLGGWNEQFF. Here the CDR3 DNA reads TGCGCCAGCAGCCTCGGAGGGTGGAATGAGCAGTTCTTC.

The chain has TRBV11-1 and TRBJ2-4; maybe TRBD2 (6 bases). The length of the CDR3 is 16 residues. Germline CDR1 is SGHAT and CDR2 is FQDESV (reference sequence). Trimming removed 0 bases from V and 0 bases from J, with 9 bases in between. The CDR3 region has the DNA TGTGCCAGCAGCTTAGCGGAGGGGCTAGCCAAAAACATTCAGTACTTC. Its protein product is CASSLAEGLAKNIQYF.

V and J are TRBV11-3 and TRBJ2-5; D ambiguous. This CDR3 contains 13 residues. Germline CDR1 and CDR2: SGHNT and YENEEA. Trimming took off 3 bases at V and 5 bases at J, with 10 bases between the two ends. CDR3 DNA: TGTGCCAGCAGCTTGCCCCCCGGGGAGACCCAGTACTTC. It is translated as CASSLPPGETQYF.

The chain joins TRBV3-1 (or the pseudogene TRBV3-2) to TRBJ1-6; D call uncertain. V lost 1 base and J lost 9, with 13 bases in between. Germline V lookup: CDR1 LGHDT, CDR2 YNNKEL (reference sequence). The CDR3 is made up of 15 amino acids. CDR3 amino acids: CASSQAMTEGSPLHF. The CDR3 coding sequence is TGTGCCAGCAGCCAAGCAATGACCGAGGGTTCACCCCTCCACTTT.

V gene TRBV6-5 combines with J gene TRBJ1-5; 7 nucleotides line up with TRBD1. V shed 6 bases and J 6 bases; nucleotides not matched to a gene: 8. The CDR3 spans 14 residues. Germline V gene data show CDR1 as MNHEY and CDR2 as SVGAGI. The chain's CDR3 is CASRQTGDSQPQHF. CDR3 DNA: TGTGCCAGCAGGCAAACAGGGGATTCTCAGCCCCAGCATTTT.